This TCR beta chain is drawn from a study of cytomegalovirus exposure and HLA in healthy donors. Use of 60 Vbeta and 13 Jbeta primers characterized the PCR. Assay: immunoSEQ multiplex PCR; the TCRdb copy retains only in-frame clones and omits some. The table has under 130,000 clones, less than 80% seen once; the top ten hold more than 3%. Broader study findings: Some TCR beta chains (about 170 of them) were listed as cytomegalovirus-associated.

A note on this clone: Antigen unknown. Other DNA sequences in this specimen translate into the identical CDR3.

The V gene's germline CDR1 is ENHRY and CDR2 SYGVKD. This CDR3 region has 16 residues. Trimming cost V 6 bases and J 4 bases; bases outside gene matches: 11. This TCR came from a woman in her forties in good health and CMV-seronegative. The gene calls are TRBV10-3 and TRBJ2-7; 11 nucleotides align to TRBD2. Sequencing used PBMCs. DNA for the CDR3: TGTGCCATCAGGGACCCCTTCGGACTAGCGGGTTACGAGCAGTACTTC. Protein: CAIRDPFGLAGYEQYF.